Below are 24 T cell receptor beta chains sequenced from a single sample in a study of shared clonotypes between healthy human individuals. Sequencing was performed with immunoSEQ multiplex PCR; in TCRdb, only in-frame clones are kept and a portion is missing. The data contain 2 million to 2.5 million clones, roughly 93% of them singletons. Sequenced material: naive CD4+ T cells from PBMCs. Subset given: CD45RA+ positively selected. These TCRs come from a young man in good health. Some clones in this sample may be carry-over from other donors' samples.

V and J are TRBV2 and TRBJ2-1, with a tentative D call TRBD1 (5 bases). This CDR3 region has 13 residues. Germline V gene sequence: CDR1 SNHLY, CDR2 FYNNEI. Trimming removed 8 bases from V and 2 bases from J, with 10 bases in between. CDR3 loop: CASVPDTYNEQFF. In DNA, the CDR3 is TGTGCCAGCGTCCCGGACACCTACAATGAGCAGTTCTTC.

CDR3 in amino acids: CASSVTQGDTIYF. CDR3 bases: TGTGCCAGTAGCGTGACGCAGGGCGACACCATATATTTT. The V call is TRBV19, the J call TRBJ1-3, with D perhaps matching TRBD1 (5 bases). CDR1 and CDR2 (germline): LNHDA, SQIVND (reference sequence). V lost 6 bases and J lost 8, with 14 bases in between. The CDR3 has 13 amino acids.

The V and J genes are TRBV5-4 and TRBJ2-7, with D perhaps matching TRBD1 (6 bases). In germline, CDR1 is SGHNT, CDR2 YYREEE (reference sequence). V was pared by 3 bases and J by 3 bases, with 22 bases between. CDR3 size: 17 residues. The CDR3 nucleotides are TGTGCCAGCAGCTCCAAGAGGGGACAATTCTTAGTCTACGAGCAGTACTTC. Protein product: CASSSKRGQFLVYEQYF.

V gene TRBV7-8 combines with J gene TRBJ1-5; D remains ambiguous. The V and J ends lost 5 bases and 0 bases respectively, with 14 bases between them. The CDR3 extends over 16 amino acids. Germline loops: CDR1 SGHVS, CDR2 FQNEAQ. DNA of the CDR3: TGTGCCAGCAGCCCCGTGGACGGCATTAGCAATCAGCCCCAGCATTTT. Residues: CASSPVDGISNQPQHF. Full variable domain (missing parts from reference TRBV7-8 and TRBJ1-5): GAGVSQSPRYKVAKRGQDVALRCDPISGHVSLFWYQQALGQGPEFLTYFQNEAQLDKSGLPSDRFFAERPEGSVSTLKIQRTQQEDSAVYLCASSPVDGISNQPQHFGDGTRLSIL.

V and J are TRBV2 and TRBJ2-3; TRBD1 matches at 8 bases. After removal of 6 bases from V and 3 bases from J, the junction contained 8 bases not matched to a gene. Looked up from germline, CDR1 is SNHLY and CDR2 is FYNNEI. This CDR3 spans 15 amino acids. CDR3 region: CASRSTGVGTDTQYF. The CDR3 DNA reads TGTGCCAGCAGGTCGACAGGGGTGGGGACAGATACGCAGTATTTT.

The CDR3 region has the DNA TGCGCCAGCATCCGAGGGACTGGGGGGATTAATGAGCAGTTCTTC. Its protein product is CASIRGTGGINEQFF. V gene TRBV5-1 combines with J gene TRBJ2-1; possibly TRBD2 for D (6 bases). The V gene's germline CDR1 is SGHRS and CDR2 YFSETQ. The CDR3 consists of 15 residues. The V and J ends lost 6 bases and 7 bases respectively, with 20 bases between them.

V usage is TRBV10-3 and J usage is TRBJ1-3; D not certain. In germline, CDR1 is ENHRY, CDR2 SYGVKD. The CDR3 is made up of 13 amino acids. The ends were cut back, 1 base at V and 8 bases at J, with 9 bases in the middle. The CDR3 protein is CAISEWSADTIYF. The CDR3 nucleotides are TGTGCCATCAGTGAGTGGTCTGCTGACACCATATATTTT.

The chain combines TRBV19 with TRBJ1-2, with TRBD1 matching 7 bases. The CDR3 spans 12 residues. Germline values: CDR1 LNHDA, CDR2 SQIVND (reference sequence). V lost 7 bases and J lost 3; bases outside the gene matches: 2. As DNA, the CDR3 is TGTGCCAGTAAAGACAGGGACTATGGCTACACCTTC. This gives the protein CASKDRDYGYTF.

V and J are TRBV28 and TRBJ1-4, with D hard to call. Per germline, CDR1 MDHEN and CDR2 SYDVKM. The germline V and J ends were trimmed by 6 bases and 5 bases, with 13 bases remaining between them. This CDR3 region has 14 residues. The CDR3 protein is CASRGIGGNEKLFF. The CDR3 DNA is TGTGCCAGCAGGGGTATTGGTGGGAATGAAAAACTGTTTTTT.

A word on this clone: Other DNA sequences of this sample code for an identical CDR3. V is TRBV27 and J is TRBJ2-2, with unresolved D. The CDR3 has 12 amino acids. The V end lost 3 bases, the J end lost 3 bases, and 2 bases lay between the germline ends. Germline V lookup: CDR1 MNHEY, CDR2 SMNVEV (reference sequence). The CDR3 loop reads CASSFDTGELFF. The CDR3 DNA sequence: TGTGCCAGCAGTTTTGACACCGGGGAGCTGTTTTTT.

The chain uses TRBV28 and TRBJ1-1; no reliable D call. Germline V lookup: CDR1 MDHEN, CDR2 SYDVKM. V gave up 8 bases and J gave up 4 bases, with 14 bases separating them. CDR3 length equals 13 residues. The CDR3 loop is CASAQTKPTEAFF. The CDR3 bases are TGTGCCAGCGCCCAAACCAAACCCACTGAAGCTTTCTTT.

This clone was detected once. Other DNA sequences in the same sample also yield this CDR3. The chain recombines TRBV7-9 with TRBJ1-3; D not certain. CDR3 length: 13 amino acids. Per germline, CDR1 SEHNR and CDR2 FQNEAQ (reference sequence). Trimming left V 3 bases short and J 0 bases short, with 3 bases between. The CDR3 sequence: CASSLGSGNTIYF. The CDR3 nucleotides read TGTGCCAGCAGCTTGGGCTCTGGAAACACCATATATTTT.

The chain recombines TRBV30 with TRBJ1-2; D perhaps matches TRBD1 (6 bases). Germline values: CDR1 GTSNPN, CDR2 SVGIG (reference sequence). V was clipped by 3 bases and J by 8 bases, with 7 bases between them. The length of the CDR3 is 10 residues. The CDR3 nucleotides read TGTGCCTGGAGAAGGGGGGGCTACACCTTC. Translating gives CAWRRGGYTF.

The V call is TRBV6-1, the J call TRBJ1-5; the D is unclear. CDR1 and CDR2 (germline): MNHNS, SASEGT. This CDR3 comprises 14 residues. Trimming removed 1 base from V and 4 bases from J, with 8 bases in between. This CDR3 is CASSEGWSNQPQHF. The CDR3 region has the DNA TGTGCCAGCAGTGAAGGGTGGAGTAATCAGCCCCAGCATTTT.

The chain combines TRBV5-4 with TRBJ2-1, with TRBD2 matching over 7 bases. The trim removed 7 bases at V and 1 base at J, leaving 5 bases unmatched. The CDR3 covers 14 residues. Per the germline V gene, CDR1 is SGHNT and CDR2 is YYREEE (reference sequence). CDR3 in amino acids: CASGRARSYNEQFF. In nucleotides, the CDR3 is TGTGCCAGCGGGAGGGCCCGGTCCTACAATGAGCAGTTCTTC.

Written as DNA, the CDR3 is TGTGCCAGCAGCTTTGTCGGGACAGGGATCTCGTTACATCAGCCCCAGCATTTT. Protein sequence: CASSFVGTGISLHQPQHF. The rearrangement links TRBV5-8 to TRBJ1-5; 9 bases agree with TRBD1. V gave up 2 bases and J gave up 5 bases; unmatched junction bases: 14. Germline V gene data show CDR1 as SGHTS and CDR2 as YDEGEE. The CDR3 loop spans 18 amino acids.

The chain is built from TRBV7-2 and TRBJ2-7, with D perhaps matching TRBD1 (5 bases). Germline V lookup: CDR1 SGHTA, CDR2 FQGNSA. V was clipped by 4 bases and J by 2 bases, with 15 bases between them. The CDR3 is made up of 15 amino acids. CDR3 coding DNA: TGTGCCAGCAGCTACGGACACCAAGGTCCCTACGAGCAGTACTTC. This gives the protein CASSYGHQGPYEQYF.

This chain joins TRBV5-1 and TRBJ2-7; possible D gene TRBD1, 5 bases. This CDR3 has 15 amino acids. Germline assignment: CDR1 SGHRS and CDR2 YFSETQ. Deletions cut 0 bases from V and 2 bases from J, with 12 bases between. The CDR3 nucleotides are TGCGCCAGCAGCTTGGCCCCGACAGAGACCTACGAGCAGTACTTC. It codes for CASSLAPTETYEQYF.

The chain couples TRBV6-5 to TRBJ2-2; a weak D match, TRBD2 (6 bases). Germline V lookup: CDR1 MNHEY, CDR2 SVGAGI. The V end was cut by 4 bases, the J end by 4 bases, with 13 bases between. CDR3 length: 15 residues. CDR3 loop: CASSFRDGGTGELFF. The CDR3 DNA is TGTGCCAGCAGTTTCCGGGACGGGGGCACCGGGGAGCTGTTTTTT.

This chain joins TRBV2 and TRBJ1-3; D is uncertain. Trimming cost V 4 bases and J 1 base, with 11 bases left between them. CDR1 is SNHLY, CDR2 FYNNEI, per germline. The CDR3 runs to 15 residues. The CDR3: CASSVKGSSGNTIYF. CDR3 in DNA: TGTGCCAGCAGTGTGAAGGGCAGTTCTGGAAACACCATATATTTT.

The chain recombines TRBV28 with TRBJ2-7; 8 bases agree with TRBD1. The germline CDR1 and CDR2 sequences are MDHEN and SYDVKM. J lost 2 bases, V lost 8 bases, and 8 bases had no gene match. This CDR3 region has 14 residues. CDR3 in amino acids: CASAPGQAPYEQYF. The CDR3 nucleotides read TGTGCCAGCGCCCCGGGACAGGCGCCCTACGAGCAGTACTTC.

The CDR3 region has the DNA TGTGCCACCAGCAGAGCCTCCTCTGCGTCCTGGGATGGCTACACCTTC. Its protein is CATSRASSASWDGYTF. The V gene is TRBV15, the J gene TRBJ1-2; D gene uncertain. The germline CDR1 and CDR2 sequences are LNHNV and YYDKDF (reference sequence). With 1 base removed from V and 6 bases from J, the gap between germline ends came to 18 bases. This CDR3 has 16 residues.

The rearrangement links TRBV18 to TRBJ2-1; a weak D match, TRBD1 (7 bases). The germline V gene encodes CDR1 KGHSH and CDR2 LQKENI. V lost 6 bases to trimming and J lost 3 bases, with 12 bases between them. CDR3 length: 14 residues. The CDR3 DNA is TGTGCCAGCTCCCGTCAGGGGGGCTACAATGAGCAGTTCTTC. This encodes CASSRQGGYNEQFF.

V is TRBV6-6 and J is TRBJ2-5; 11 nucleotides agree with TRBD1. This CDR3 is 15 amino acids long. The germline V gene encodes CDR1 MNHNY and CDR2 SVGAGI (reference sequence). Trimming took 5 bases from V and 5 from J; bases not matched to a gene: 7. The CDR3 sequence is CASSQWDRGLETQYF. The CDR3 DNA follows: TGTGCCAGCAGTCAATGGGACAGGGGGTTGGAGACCCAGTACTTC.